This TCR beta chain was sequenced during a study of CD8 T cells in ankylosing spondylitis. Findings of the study overall: In ankylosing spondylitis patients, matched synovial fluid reportedly showed significant enrichment of disease-linked clones. Earlier reports found some motif variants in synovial fluid and blood in reactive arthritis.

A note on this clonotype: Its matching antigen is unknown.

Via MiXCR, TCRdb re-called the 5' RACE reads, giving one row per CDR3 protein. The sample records approximately 300,000 distinct CDR3 sequences, less than 25% being singletons. Germline loops: CDR1 SGHRS, CDR2 YFSETQ. The CDR3 is made up of 14 amino acids. Trimming removed 4 bases from V and 2 bases from J, with 12 bases in between. The receptor was derived from a female donor with ankylosing spondylitis or in good health (not recorded which). Sequenced sample: blood, either unsorted or a sorted T cell fraction (not recorded which). V gene TRBV5-1 combines with J gene TRBJ1-1; a possible D gene is TRBD1 (5 bases). CDR3 sequence (DNA): TGCGCCAGCAGCACGGGGGTCCTAAACACTGAAGCTTTCTTT. It encodes CASSTGVLNTEAFF.